These 19 T cell receptor beta chains were all obtained from the same sample, sequenced in a study of CXCR3-negative and CXCR3-positive naive CD8 T cells. The study made its TRB cDNA libraries by 5' RACE, adding UMI labels. TCRdb reprocessed the 5' RACE reads and stores each CDR3 protein as one record, lacking DNA. The sample's table shows 90,000 to 100,000 distinct CDR3 sequences. These TCRs are of unknown antigen specificity. Study observations and caveats: TRB CDR3 hydrophobicity was greater in CXCR3-positive naive cells than in CXCR3-negative naive cells.

Sequenced input: naive CXCR3+ CD8+ T cells from blood. The subset is: CD45RO-CCR7+CD27+CD95- naive CD8+ T cells expressing CXCR3 (TNR3+). These receptors all come from a human donor in good health. Some clones in this sample may be carry-over from other donors' samples.

The chain couples TRBV11-2 to TRBJ2-5; TCRdb returns TRBD2, unconfirmable since there is no DNA. Germline CDR1 SGHAT, CDR2 FQNNGV. The CDR3 is 14 amino acids. The CDR3 loop is CASSPLQFQETQYF.

The chain carries TRBV7-9 and TRBJ1-1; without DNA, the TCRdb call of TRBD1 cannot be checked. Germline V CDR1 and CDR2: SEHNR, FQNEAQ (reference sequence). CDR3 length: 15 amino acids. This CDR3 is CASSFATGMNTEAFF. The whole variable domain, filled in from reference TRBV7-9 and TRBJ1-1, reads DTGVSQNPRHKITKRGQNVTFRCDPISEHNRLYWYRQTLGQGPEFLTYFQNEAQLEKSRLLSDRFSAERPKGSFSTLEIQRTEQGDSAMYLCASSFATGMNTEAFFGQGTRLTVV.

The V gene is TRBV13, the J gene TRBJ2-7; the D gene TCRdb calls, TRBD1, cannot be checked with no DNA. The CDR3 has 14 residues. CDR1 and CDR2 from the germline V gene are PRHDT and FYEKMQ (reference sequence). The CDR3 loop reads CASSPPERTYEQYF. The full variable domain, its missing parts supplied by reference TRBV13 and TRBJ2-7, is AAGVIQSPRHLIKEKRETATLKCYPIPRHDTVYWYQQGPGQDPQFLISFYEKMQSDKGSIPDRFSAQQFSDYHSELNMSSLELGDSALYFCASSPPERTYEQYFGPGTRLTVT.

The chain has TRBV14 and TRBJ2-3; as DNA is missing, the TRBD1 call by TCRdb cannot be tested. The CDR3 contains 13 residues. In germline, CDR1 is SGHDN, CDR2 FVKESK. CDR3: CASDRDGSDTQYF.

J is TRBJ2-7 and V is TRBV7-9; TCRdb's D call, TRBD1, is unchecked because there is no DNA. CDR1 SEHNR and CDR2 FQNEAQ come from the germline V gene (reference sequence). The CDR3 contains 15 residues. CDR3 loop: CASSLTKDSLYEQYF.

The V gene is TRBV28, the J gene TRBJ2-5; with no DNA, the TCRdb D assignment of TRBD2 cannot be verified. This CDR3 region has 13 residues. CDR1 and CDR2 (germline): MDHEN, SYDVKM. The chain's CDR3 is CASRGRAHETQYF.

The rearrangement links TRBV10-3 to TRBJ1-1. The germline CDR1 and CDR2 sequences are ENHRY and SYGVKD. The CDR3 contains 14 residues. The CDR3 region is CAISEYRLNTEAFF.

The CDR3 loop is CASSLSYVGGIQETQYF. The J gene is TRBJ2-5, the V gene TRBV7-2; TCRdb's D call of TRBD1 is untestable without DNA. This CDR3 is built from 17 residues. The germline CDR1 and CDR2 sequences are SGHTA and FQGNSA.

V gene TRBV29-1 combines with J gene TRBJ2-1; TCRdb indicates TRBD2, and absent DNA this call remains unverified. CDR1 SQVTM and CDR2 ANQGSEA come from the germline V gene. CDR3 length: 13 amino acids. The CDR3 reads CSVGRDSGNEQFF.

Here the CDR3 reads CSVEAGAPLGEQYF. This chain connects TRBV29-1 to TRBJ2-7; TCRdb indicates TRBD1, and absent DNA this call remains unverified. CDR1 and CDR2 (germline): SQVTM, ANQGSEA. CDR3 length: 14 residues.

J is TRBJ2-5 and V is TRBV9. In germline, CDR1 is SGDLS, CDR2 YYNGEE. This CDR3 spans 13 amino acids. The CDR3 spells CASSVAREETQYF.

The rearrangement uses TRBV12-3 or TRBV12-4 and TRBJ2-5; lacking DNA, the TRBD1 call made by TCRdb goes unchecked. This CDR3 contains 12 residues. CDR3 region: CASSDSQETQYF.

This rearrangement joins TRBV2 to TRBJ2-1; there is no DNA to check the TCRdb D call of TRBD1. Germline V gene sequence: CDR1 SNHLY, CDR2 FYNNEI. This CDR3 comprises 15 residues. This chain's CDR3 is CASSVGTGGFGEQFF.

The CDR3 protein is CASSLELVSLASTDTQYF. The chain uses TRBV5-1 and TRBJ2-3; TCRdb names TRBD2, which stays unverified in the absence of DNA. Germline V gene data show CDR1 as SGHRS and CDR2 as YFSETQ. The CDR3 has 18 residues.

The gene calls are TRBV5-1 and TRBJ1-5; without DNA, the TCRdb call of TRBD1 cannot be checked. The CDR3 loop spans 15 amino acids. Germline CDR1 and CDR2: SGHRS and YFSETQ. CDR3 loop: CASSETGGGGQPQHF.

The chain carries TRBV5-1 and TRBJ2-4; TCRdb lists TRBD1, though no DNA is available to test this call. The CDR3 totals 17 residues. Germline loops: CDR1 SGHRS, CDR2 YFSETQ. CDR3 residues: CASSFTRQSLAKNIQYF.

This sequence joins TRBV16 and TRBJ1-2; the D call of TRBD1 rests on TCRdb alone, since no DNA is present to check it. This CDR3 spans 13 amino acids. Germline-derived CDR1 and CDR2 are KGHSY and FQNENV. The CDR3 sequence is CATETGTASGYTF.

This chain connects TRBV28 to TRBJ1-5; the D gene TCRdb calls, TRBD1, cannot be checked with no DNA. The CDR3 is 14 residues long. Germline CDR1 reads MDHEN; CDR2 reads SYDVKM. The CDR3 reads CASSLTADNQPQHF.

This sequence joins TRBV7-9 and TRBJ2-2; TCRdb selects TRBD1, and the lack of DNA leaves this call unchecked. CDR3 length: 17 residues. Germline V lookup: CDR1 SEHNR, CDR2 FQNEAQ (reference sequence). The CDR3 spells CASSSTRQGAYTGELFF.